This entry lists 21 T cell receptor beta chains sequenced from one sample in a study of blood T cells in healthy people across ages. Then a second PCR, running about 7 to 11 cycles, was carried out with a sample-barcoded 5' primer and a J-beta primer mix. MiXCR, applied by TCRdb to the 5' RACE reads, yields one record per CDR3 protein. The sample holds hundreds of thousands of distinct CDR3 sequences, around two thirds seen once. Sequencing input: blood. All receptors derive from a man aged 25 to 40 in good health.

The V gene is TRBV28, the J gene TRBJ2-4; 13 bases fit TRBD2. V dropped 11 bases and J dropped 5; count of bases not matched to a gene: 6. Germline V gives CDR1 MDHEN, CDR2 SYDVKM. The CDR3 sequence is 14 residues long. The CDR3 DNA reads TGTGCCTCACTAGCGGGGGGGCCTCAAAACATTCAGTACTTC. This gives the protein CASLAGGPQNIQYF.

The gene calls are TRBV12-3 or TRBV12-4 and TRBJ1-4; no firm D call. The CDR3 has 14 residues. Trimming left V 5 bases short and J 6 bases short, with 13 bases between. The DNA for the CDR3 is TGTGCCAGCAGTCCAGGCCGGAGGGATGAAAAACTGTTTTTT. Encoded protein: CASSPGRRDEKLFF.

The J gene is TRBJ2-1, the V gene TRBV30, with D perhaps TRBD1 or TRBD2 (5 bases each). The germline CDR1 and CDR2 sequences are GTSNPN and SVGIG (reference sequence). Between the trimmed V and J ends, which lost 3 bases and 7 bases, there was a span of 13 bases. The CDR3 is made up of 13 amino acids. The CDR3 sequence is CAWSNPGHNEQFF. Here the CDR3 DNA reads TGTGCCTGGAGCAACCCGGGGCATAATGAGCAGTTCTTC.

The chain uses TRBV12-3 or TRBV12-4 and TRBJ2-7; maybe TRBD1 (6 bases). Trimming shortened V by 0 bases and J by 3 bases, and 12 bases separated the two germline ends. The CDR3 consists of 15 residues. Written as DNA, the CDR3 is TGTGCCAGCAGTTTAGCGGAAGGGGGTCGCTACGAGCAGTACTTC. The encoded protein is CASSLAEGGRYEQYF.

This clonotype showed up just a few times. This chain uses TRBV10-3 with TRBJ1-4, with 7 nucleotides matching TRBD1. There are 14 residues in the CDR3. The germline V gene encodes CDR1 ENHRY and CDR2 SYGVKD. The V and J ends lost 6 bases and 7 bases, in that order; junction bases with no gene match: 8. As DNA, the CDR3 is TGTGCCATCAGCCGAGGGGGCATAGCTGAAAAACTGTTTTTT. This gives the protein CAISRGGIAEKLFF.

A few counts support this clonotype. This chain uses TRBV7-2 with TRBJ2-5; 12 bases line up with TRBD1. The CDR3 sequence is 16 residues long. CDR1 is SGHTA and CDR2 is FQGNSA in the germline V gene. V shed 3 bases, J shed 5 bases, and the junction held 7 bases outside the gene matches. The CDR3 is CASSFLRDRGHETQYF. CDR3 bases: TGTGCCAGCAGCTTCCTCCGGGACAGGGGGCATGAGACCCAGTACTTC. The full variable domain, rest sourced from reference TRBV7-2 and TRBJ2-5, is GAGVSQSPSNKVTEKGKDVELRCDPISGHTALYWYRQSLGQGLEFLIYFQGNSAPDKSGLPSDRFSAERTGGSVSTLTIQRTQQEDSAVYLCASSFLRDRGHETQYFGPGTRLLVL.

The chain has TRBV25-1 and TRBJ2-4, with 8 bases lining up with TRBD1. With V trimmed by 1 base and J by 13 bases, 6 bases remained unmatched. This CDR3 is 13 amino acids long. Looked up from germline, CDR1 is MGHDK and CDR2 is SYGVNS. The CDR3 region is CASSESPGDRQYF. CDR3 nucleotide sequence: TGTGCCAGCAGTGAATCCCCCGGGGACAGGCAGTACTTC.

V gene TRBV27 combines with J gene TRBJ2-4; D perhaps matches TRBD2 (6 bases). Trimming stripped 2 bases from V and 2 bases from J, with 13 bases between. This CDR3 has 16 amino acids. The V gene's germline CDR1 is MNHEY and CDR2 SMNVEV (reference sequence). The CDR3 coding sequence is TGTGCCAGCAGTTTAGTGGTCGGAGGGACCAAAAACATTCAGTACTTC. This translates into CASSLVVGGTKNIQYF.

This chain connects TRBV3-1 to TRBJ1-2; D is unclear. V was clipped by 4 bases and J by 4 bases, with 13 bases between them. The CDR3 is 14 residues long. Looked up from germline, CDR1 is LGHDT and CDR2 is YNNKEL (reference sequence). The CDR3 DNA is TGTGCCAGCAGCCTCCCCGGGATGCGCTATGGCTACACCTTC. This translates into CASSLPGMRYGYTF. Full variable domain (missing parts from reference TRBV3-1 and TRBJ1-2): DTAVSQTPKYLVTQMGNDKSIKCEQNLGHDTMYWYKQDSKKFLKIMFSYNNKELIINETVPNRFSPKSPDKAHLNLHINSLELGDSAVYFCASSLPGMRYGYTFGSGTRLTVV.

The CDR3 spells CSATRTGLGGNTIYF. In DNA form, the CDR3 reads TGCAGTGCTACGCGGACAGGGTTGGGAGGAAACACCATATATTTT. The chain links TRBV20-1 to TRBJ1-3, with 8 bases lining up with TRBD1. V shed 4 bases and J 4 bases; nucleotides not matched to a gene: 9. Germline V CDR1 and CDR2: DFQATT, SNEGSKA (reference sequence). This CDR3 region has 15 residues.

V and J are TRBV28 and TRBJ2-5; tentatively, D is TRBD1 (5 bases). The CDR3 is 20 residues long. Germline lookup yields CDR1 MDHEN and CDR2 SYDVKM. The V gene lost 4 bases and the J gene lost 4 bases, with 31 bases spanning the gap. The CDR3 sequence: CASSSIYSAPSKGIRETQYF. CDR3 nucleotide sequence: TGTGCCAGCAGTTCGATCTACTCCGCGCCATCAAAGGGGATTAGAGAGACCCAGTACTTC.

The V gene is TRBV9, the J gene TRBJ1-2; TRBD1 matches at 12 bases. This CDR3 has 14 amino acids. V dropped 6 bases and J dropped 6; count of bases not matched to a gene: 6. Germline lookup yields CDR1 SGDLS and CDR2 YYNGEE. The DNA of the CDR3 is TGTGCCAGCAACCCGGGACAGGGGGCGAATGGCTACACCTTC. Translation: CASNPGQGANGYTF.

This clonotype showed up just a few times. The gene calls are TRBV7-2 and TRBJ2-7, with D hard to call. Germline CDR1 and CDR2: SGHTA and FQGNSA. The CDR3 has 14 residues. Trimming cost V 3 bases and J 6 bases, with 15 bases left between them. The chain's CDR3 is CASSLRFVGGEQYF. CDR3 DNA: TGTGCCAGCAGCTTGAGGTTCGTGGGTGGCGAGCAGTACTTC.

The chain is built from TRBV9 and TRBJ2-5; D gene unclear. Germline-derived CDR1 and CDR2 are SGDLS and YYNGEE. The V end lost 3 bases, the J end lost 12 bases, and 12 bases lay between the germline ends. The CDR3 contains 11 residues. The CDR3 DNA reads as TGTGCCAGCAGCGCCTTCAGCTGGGAGTACTTC. Protein: CASSAFSWEYF.

This clonotype was observed many times. The CDR3 DNA sequence: TGTGCCAGCAGCTTACAGCCCCCGGATCTGAACACTGAAGCTTTCTTT. It codes for CASSLQPPDLNTEAFF. This rearrangement joins TRBV7-8 to TRBJ1-1, with no clear D. The CDR3 is 16 amino acids. V was shortened by 2 bases and J by 0 bases, with 13 bases between the two germline ends. The germline V gene has CDR1 SGHVS and CDR2 FQNEAQ. The full variable domain, completed using reference TRBV7-8 and TRBJ1-1, is GAGVSQSPRYKVAKRGQDVALRCDPISGHVSLFWYQQALGQGPEFLTYFQNEAQLDKSGLPSDRFFAERPEGSVSTLKIQRTQQEDSAVYLCASSLQPPDLNTEAFFGQGTRLTVV.

Here the CDR3 reads CASSPGGRSDTQYF. The CDR3 nucleotides are TGTGCCAGCAGCCCAGGGGGGCGCTCAGATACGCAGTATTTT. This chain joins TRBV7-3 and TRBJ2-3; D is possibly TRBD1 (7 bases). Trimming took 5 bases from V and 4 from J, leaving 13 bases between them. This CDR3 region has 14 residues. The germline V gene has CDR1 SGHTA and CDR2 FQGTGA.

The chain recombines TRBV20-1 with TRBJ2-5, with D possibly called TRBD1 or TRBD2 (6 bases each). The J call is in doubt because the DNA end fits TRBJ2-7 better. CDR1 and CDR2 from the germline V gene are DFQATT and SNEGSKA (reference sequence). This CDR3 spans 13 amino acids. The CDR3 protein is CSAVGGGVYEQYF. CDR3 bases: TGCAGTGCTGTAGGAGGGGGAGTCTACGAGCAGTACTTC.

This chain connects TRBV7-9 to TRBJ1-6; 7 nucleotides line up with TRBD1. Germline V gene sequence: CDR1 SEHNR, CDR2 FQNEAQ (reference sequence). The J segment lost 10 bases and the V segment lost 4 bases, leaving 7 bases of the junction unmatched. The CDR3 runs 14 residues. CDR3 sequence reads: CASSSPQGGSPLHF. The CDR3 bases are TGTGCCAGCAGCTCTCCGCAGGGGGGCTCACCCCTCCACTTT.

The V and J genes are TRBV6-2 or TRBV6-3 and TRBJ2-1; TRBD2 agrees at 12 bases. Germline V lookup: CDR1 MNHEY, CDR2 SVGEGT. V shed 0 bases and J 7 bases; nucleotides not matched to a gene: 7. The CDR3 covers 17 residues. The CDR3 nucleotides read TGTGCCAGCAGTTACTCCCAACTAGCGGGGGGTCAAAATGAGCAGTTCTTC. This gives the protein CASSYSQLAGGQNEQFF.

Turning to this clonotype: One junction end disagrees with the germline gene, perhaps due to a read error. The genes are TRBV24-1 and TRBJ2-5; 7 bases fit TRBD1. Germline lookup yields CDR1 KGHDR and CDR2 SFDVKD. The CDR3 totals 14 residues. CDR3 loop: CTTSDSTHRGTQYF. CDR3 in DNA: TGTACCACCAGTGATTCAACTCACAGGGGGACCCAGTACTTC.

This sequence joins TRBV14 and TRBJ2-1; D gene ambiguous. Trimming shortened V by 1 base and J by 1 base, and 5 bases separated the two germline ends. Germline V gene lookup returns CDR1 SGHDN and CDR2 FVKESK. The CDR3 loop spans 14 amino acids. The CDR3 DNA follows: TGTGCCAGCAGCCAAGTTCAGTCCTACAATGAGCAGTTCTTC. Protein sequence: CASSQVQSYNEQFF. The whole variable domain, remainder taken from reference TRBV14 and TRBJ2-1, is EAGVTQFPSHSVIEKGQTVTLRCDPISGHDNLYWYRRVMGKEIKFLLHFVKESKQDESGMPNNRFLAERTGGTYSTLKVQPAELEDSGVYFCASSQVQSYNEQFFGPGTRLTVL.